This entry lists 19 T cell receptor beta chains sequenced from one sample in a study of T-cell memory formation after mild COVID-19. TCRdb processed the 5' RACE reads anew with MiXCR; each CDR3 protein has one entry. The top ten clones hold 14% of a sample with about 150,000 distinct CDR3 sequences, approximately 14% of them seen once. The sample taken for sequencing was PBMCs or a T cell subset sorted from them (not recorded which). These receptors were obtained from an adult woman who had mild COVID-19 (a few samples of this study predate the infection). Cell type and time point are not known.

This clonotype was detected only a few times. The chain carries TRBV9 and TRBJ1-2; D is possibly TRBD1 (6 bases). Germline V CDR1 and CDR2: SGDLS, YYNGEE. The CDR3 spans 13 residues. With 5 bases removed from V and 5 bases from J, the gap between germline ends came to 13 bases. CDR3 amino acids: CASSSQGGYGYTF. The CDR3 DNA reads TGTGCCAGCAGTTCACAGGGAGGTTATGGCTACACCTTC.

The J gene is TRBJ2-2, the V gene TRBV6-4, with a tentative D call TRBD1 (5 bases). Trimming removed 5 bases at V and 0 bases at J, with 10 bases between. The CDR3 runs to 15 residues. Per the germline V gene, CDR1 is MRHNA and CDR2 is SNTAGT. CDR3 in DNA: TGTGCCAGCAGTATGGGGCCAGCGAACACCGGGGAGCTGTTTTTT. Amino acid sequence: CASSMGPANTGELFF.

This clonotype was picked up a small number of times. This sequence joins TRBV20-1 and TRBJ2-1; TRBD2 might be the D (6 bases). V gave up 3 bases and J gave up 5 bases, with 14 bases separating them. Per the germline V gene, CDR1 is DFQATT and CDR2 is SNEGSKA (reference sequence). The CDR3 runs 14 residues. DNA of the CDR3: TGCAGTGCTAGGACGGCGGGGAATAACAATGAGCAGTTCTTC. Translation gives CSARTAGNNNEQFF.

This clonotype was seen a few times. V usage is TRBV20-1 and J usage is TRBJ2-7, with 7 positions matching TRBD2. The length of the CDR3 is 17 residues. V was clipped by 0 bases and J by 4 bases; unmatched bases: 15. Per germline, CDR1 DFQATT and CDR2 SNEGSKA (reference sequence). This CDR3 is CSAREGRGVMLRYEQYF. CDR3 in DNA: TGCAGTGCTAGAGAGGGACGGGGGGTTATGCTCAGGTACGAGCAGTACTTC.

The V call is TRBV7-8, the J call TRBJ2-5; D ambiguous. The V gene lost 5 bases and the J gene lost 5 bases, with 12 bases spanning the gap. Germline V gene sequence: CDR1 SGHVS, CDR2 FQNEAQ. This CDR3 is built from 13 residues. This CDR3 reads CASSPIGRETQYF. The CDR3, as DNA: TGTGCCAGCAGCCCTATAGGTCGTGAGACCCAGTACTTC.

This chain links TRBV9 with TRBJ1-3; no clear D gene. V was clipped by 0 bases and J by 3 bases, with 7 bases between them. The CDR3 contains 14 residues. CDR1 SGDLS and CDR2 YYNGEE come from the germline V gene. CDR3 protein: CASSVEPDGNTIYF. CDR3 nucleotide sequence: TGTGCCAGCAGCGTAGAGCCCGATGGAAACACCATATATTTT.

J is TRBJ2-2 and V is TRBV20-1; maybe TRBD2 (6 bases). The germline CDR1 and CDR2 sequences are DFQATT and SNEGSKA (reference sequence). The CDR3 is 14 residues long. V dropped 6 bases and J dropped 3 bases, with 14 bases sitting between them. CDR3 coding DNA: TGCAGTGCCCGCACGGGACTCCACACCGGGGAGCTGTTTTTT. Its translation is CSARTGLHTGELFF.

This clonotype occurred a few times. The rearrangement links TRBV7-9 to TRBJ2-7; TRBD1 aligns across 7 bases. The CDR3 runs 12 residues. Germline CDR1 reads SEHNR; CDR2 reads FQNEAQ (reference sequence). The junction had 3 bases not matched to a gene; V was cut back by 4 bases and J by 6 bases. The CDR3 reads CASSSRTGEQYF. The CDR3 DNA follows: TGTGCCAGCAGCTCTCGGACAGGCGAGCAGTACTTC.

V usage is TRBV19 and J usage is TRBJ2-6, with TRBD1 matching over 8 bases. Germline-derived CDR1 and CDR2 are LNHDA and SQIVND (reference sequence). The V and J ends lost 5 bases and 5 bases, in that order; junction bases with no gene match: 8. This CDR3 is built from 16 residues. This CDR3 reads CASSDRGPLWANVLTF. In DNA form, the CDR3 reads TGTGCCAGTAGTGACAGGGGACCCCTCTGGGCCAACGTCCTGACTTTC.

The table lists this clonotype with a few counts. V usage is TRBV12-3 or TRBV12-4 and J usage is TRBJ2-7; TRBD1 matches 10 bases. V gave up 1 base and J gave up 5 bases; unmatched junction bases: 5. This CDR3 region has 15 residues. As DNA, the CDR3 is TGTGCCAGCAGTTTAGTCGGGACAGGGGTAGACGAGCAGTACTTC. Protein: CASSLVGTGVDEQYF.

This clonotype was recorded a few times. The V gene is TRBV3-1, the J gene TRBJ2-7; tentatively, D is TRBD2 (5 bases). Germline-derived CDR1 and CDR2 are LGHDT and YNNKEL (reference sequence). The CDR3 contains 16 residues. The V end was cut by 0 bases, the J end by 0 bases, with 12 bases between. The CDR3 reads CASSQDSGGYSYEQYF. The CDR3 DNA sequence: TGTGCCAGCAGCCAAGATTCCGGCGGGTACTCCTACGAGCAGTACTTC.

This clonotype was seen a handful of times. The chain links TRBV7-2 to TRBJ2-1; 8 nucleotides agree with TRBD1. Trimming took 0 bases from V and 3 from J; bases not matched to a gene: 16. Germline values: CDR1 SGHTA, CDR2 FQGNSA. This CDR3 is 20 amino acids long. The DNA of the CDR3 is TGTGCCAGCAGCTTAGCGTTGGCCTGGGGGGCAGGGGGCCTCTACAATGAGCAGTTCTTC. Translating gives CASSLALAWGAGGLYNEQFF.

This chain links TRBV7-2 with TRBJ1-5, with 9 bases that match TRBD1. The CDR3 spans 19 residues. CDR1 and CDR2 (germline): SGHTA, FQGNSA. The J segment lost 0 bases and the V segment lost 5 bases, leaving 14 bases of the junction unmatched. The CDR3 bases are TGTGCCAGCAGCCCGCGGACAGGGGACATGTCCTATAGCAATCAGCCCCAGCATTTT. Translation gives CASSPRTGDMSYSNQPQHF.

The chain uses TRBV24-1 and TRBJ1-5, with D unclear. The germline V gene has CDR1 KGHDR and CDR2 SFDVKD. CDR3 size: 13 residues. The ends were cut back, 4 bases at V and 10 bases at J, with 13 bases in the middle. CDR3 sequence: CATSEVTSSPQHF. The DNA for the CDR3 is TGTGCCACCAGTGAAGTAACTAGTAGCCCCCAGCATTTT.

This clonotype was counted only a few times. The rearrangement links TRBV7-8 to TRBJ2-7; D is unclear. The CDR3 extends over 12 amino acids. Germline values: CDR1 SGHVS, CDR2 FQNEAQ. The V end was cut by 0 bases, the J end by 5 bases, with 5 bases between. For the CDR3, the DNA is TGTGCCAGCAGCTTAGCGGTCCACGAGCAGTACTTC. Protein sequence: CASSLAVHEQYF.

This clonotype has only a few counts. The chain couples TRBV6-5 to TRBJ2-3; D is undetermined. This CDR3 spans 16 amino acids. V was clipped by 2 bases and J by 0 bases, with 12 bases between them. From germline, CDR1 is MNHEY and CDR2 SVGAGI. The CDR3 sequence is CASSYDGGLSTDTQYF. For the CDR3, the DNA is TGTGCCAGCAGTTACGACGGTGGCCTTAGCACAGATACGCAGTATTTT.

There are a few counts of this clonotype. The rearrangement links TRBV6-5 to TRBJ2-7; 8 bases map to TRBD2. Germline CDR1 MNHEY, CDR2 SVGAGI. The CDR3 loop spans 15 amino acids. The junction had 12 bases not matched to a gene; V was cut back by 5 bases and J by 6 bases. CDR3: CASSPGGGSGIEQYF. Here the CDR3 DNA reads TGTGCCAGCAGTCCCGGGGGGGGTTCGGGCATCGAGCAGTACTTC.

The J gene is TRBJ2-7, the V gene TRBV7-6; tentative D call: TRBD2 (7 bases). Germline CDR1 SGHVS, CDR2 FNYEAQ. The CDR3 is 15 residues long. V lost 1 base and J lost 2, with 12 bases in between. For the CDR3, the DNA is TGTGCCAGCAGCTTAGAGGGGGGGCTAGCCTACGAGCAGTACTTC. Encoded protein: CASSLEGGLAYEQYF.

The chain combines TRBV13 with TRBJ2-1, with TRBD2 matching over 11 bases. The CDR3 covers 17 residues. Germline V lookup: CDR1 PRHDT, CDR2 FYEKMQ (reference sequence). The ends lost 2 bases at V and 7 bases at J; junction bases unmatched: 10. The CDR3 region is CASSLRTFTSGGNEQFF. The CDR3 region has the DNA TGTGCCAGCAGCTTAAGAACTTTTACTAGCGGGGGTAATGAGCAGTTCTTC.